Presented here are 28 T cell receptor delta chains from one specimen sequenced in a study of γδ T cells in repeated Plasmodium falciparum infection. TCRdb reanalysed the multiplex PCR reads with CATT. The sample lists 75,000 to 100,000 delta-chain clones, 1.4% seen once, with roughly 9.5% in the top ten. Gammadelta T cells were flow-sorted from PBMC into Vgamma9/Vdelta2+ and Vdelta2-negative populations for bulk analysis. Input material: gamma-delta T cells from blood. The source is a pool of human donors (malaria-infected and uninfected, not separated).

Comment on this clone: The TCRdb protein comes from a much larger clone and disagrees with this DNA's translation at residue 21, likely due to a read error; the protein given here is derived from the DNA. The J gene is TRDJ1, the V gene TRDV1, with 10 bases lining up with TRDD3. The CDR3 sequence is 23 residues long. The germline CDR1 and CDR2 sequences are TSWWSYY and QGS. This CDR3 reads CALGEPFLPPVSGGYLYTDKFIF. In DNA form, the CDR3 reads TGTGCTCTTGGGGAACCGTTCCTCCCTCCCGTTAGTGGGGGATACCTGTACACCGATAAATTCATCTTT.

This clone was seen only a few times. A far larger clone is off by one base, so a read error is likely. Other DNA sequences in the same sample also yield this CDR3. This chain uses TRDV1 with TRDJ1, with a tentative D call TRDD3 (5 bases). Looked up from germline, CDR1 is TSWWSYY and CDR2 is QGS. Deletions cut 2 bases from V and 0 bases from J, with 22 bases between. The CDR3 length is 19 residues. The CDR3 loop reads CALGERSYSLGVDTDKLIF. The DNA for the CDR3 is TGTGCTCTTGGGGAAAGGTCTTACTCTCTGGGAGTAGACACCGATAAACTCATCTTT.

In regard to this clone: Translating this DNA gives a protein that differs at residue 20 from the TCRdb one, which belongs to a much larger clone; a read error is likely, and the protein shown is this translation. CDR3 amino acids: CACDSLPGGPRHGTNTDKLTF. CDR3 sequence (DNA): TGTGCCTGTGACAGTCTCCCTGGGGGACCCCGACATGGTACTAACACCGATAAACTCACCTTT. The chain is built from TRDV2 and TRDJ1; 8 bases line up with TRDD3. The CDR3 is made up of 21 amino acids. Germline V gene sequence: CDR1 GEAIGNYY, CDR2 EKD.

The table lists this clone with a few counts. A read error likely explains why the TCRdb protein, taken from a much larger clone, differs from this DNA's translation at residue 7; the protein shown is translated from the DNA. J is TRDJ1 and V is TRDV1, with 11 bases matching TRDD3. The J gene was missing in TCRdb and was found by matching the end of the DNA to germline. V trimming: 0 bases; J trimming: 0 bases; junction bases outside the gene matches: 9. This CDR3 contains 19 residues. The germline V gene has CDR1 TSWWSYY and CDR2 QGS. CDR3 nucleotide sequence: TGTGCTCTTGGGGAACTAGCCCTAGCCTGGGGGATACACACCGATAAACTCATCTTT. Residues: CALGELALAWGIHTDKLIF.

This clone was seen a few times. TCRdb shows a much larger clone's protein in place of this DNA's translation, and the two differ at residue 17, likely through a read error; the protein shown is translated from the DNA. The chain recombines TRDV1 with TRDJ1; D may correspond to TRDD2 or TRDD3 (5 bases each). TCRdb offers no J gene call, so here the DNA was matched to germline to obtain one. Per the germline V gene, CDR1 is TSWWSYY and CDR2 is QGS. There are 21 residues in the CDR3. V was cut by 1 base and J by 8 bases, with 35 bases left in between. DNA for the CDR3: TGTGCTCTTGGGGAACAAGCTTTCCTTTCCCGTACTGGAAGGATGGCCTCAAAACTCATCTTT. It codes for CALGEQAFLSRTGRMASKLIF.

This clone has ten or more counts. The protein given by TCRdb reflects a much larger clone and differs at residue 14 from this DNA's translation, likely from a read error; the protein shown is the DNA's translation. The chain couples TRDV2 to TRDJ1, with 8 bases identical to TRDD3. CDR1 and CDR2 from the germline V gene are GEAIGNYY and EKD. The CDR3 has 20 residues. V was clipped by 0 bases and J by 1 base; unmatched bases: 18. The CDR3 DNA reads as TGTGCCTGTGACACCATACGGGTTATGGGGGATGCAATTTGCACCGATAAACTCATCTTT. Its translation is CACDTIRVMGDAICTDKLIF.

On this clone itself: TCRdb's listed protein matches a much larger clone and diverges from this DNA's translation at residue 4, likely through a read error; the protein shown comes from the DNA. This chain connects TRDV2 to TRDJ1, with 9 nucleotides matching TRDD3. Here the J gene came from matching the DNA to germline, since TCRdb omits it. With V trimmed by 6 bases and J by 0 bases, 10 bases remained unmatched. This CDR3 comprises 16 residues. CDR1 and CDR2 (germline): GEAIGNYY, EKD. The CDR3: CACNKLGDPYTDKLIF. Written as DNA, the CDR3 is TGTGCCTGTAACAAACTGGGGGACCCGTACACCGATAAACTCATCTTT.

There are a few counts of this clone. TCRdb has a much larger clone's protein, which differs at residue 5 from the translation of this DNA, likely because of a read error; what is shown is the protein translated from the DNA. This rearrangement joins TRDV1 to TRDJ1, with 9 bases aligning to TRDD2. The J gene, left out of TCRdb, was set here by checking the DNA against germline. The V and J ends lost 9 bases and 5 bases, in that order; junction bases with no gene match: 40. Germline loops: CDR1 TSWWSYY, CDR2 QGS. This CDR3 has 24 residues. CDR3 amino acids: CALRAGPEGLPTTSQYWGPDKLIF. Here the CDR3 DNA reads TGTGCTCTCCGAGCAGGTCCTGAAGGCCTTCCTACGACCTCCCAGTACTGGGGACCTGATAAACTCATCTTT.

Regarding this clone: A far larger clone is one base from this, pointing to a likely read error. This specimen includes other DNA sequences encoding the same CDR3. The CDR3 protein is CALGSNRYWGYTDKLIF. The CDR3 DNA is TGTGCTCTTGGGAGCAATAGGTACTGGGGGTACACCGATAAACTCATCTTC. The V segment is TRDV1, and no J call was made; TRDD3 is the table's D call, not checked against the DNA. This CDR3 has 17 residues. The germline V gene encodes CDR1 TSWWSYY and CDR2 QGS.

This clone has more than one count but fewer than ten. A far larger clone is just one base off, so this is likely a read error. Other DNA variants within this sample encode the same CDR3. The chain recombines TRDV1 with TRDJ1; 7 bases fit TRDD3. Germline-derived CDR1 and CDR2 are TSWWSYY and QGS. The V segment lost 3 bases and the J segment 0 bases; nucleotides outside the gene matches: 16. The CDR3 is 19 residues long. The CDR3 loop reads CALGEHKGVLGPYTDKLIF. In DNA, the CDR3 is TGTGCTCTTGGGGAGCACAAGGGAGTACTGGGGCCGTACACCGATAAACTCATCTTT.

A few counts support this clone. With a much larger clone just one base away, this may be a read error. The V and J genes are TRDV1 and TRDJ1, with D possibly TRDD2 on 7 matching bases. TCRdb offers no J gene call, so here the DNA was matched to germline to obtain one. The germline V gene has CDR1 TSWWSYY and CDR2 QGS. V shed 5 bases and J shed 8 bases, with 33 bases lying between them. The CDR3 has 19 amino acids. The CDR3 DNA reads TGTGCTCTTGGGCCGTCCTTCCTCTGGCACCGAAATATTCCCGTAAAACTCATCTTT. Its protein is CALGPSFLWHRNIPVKLIF.

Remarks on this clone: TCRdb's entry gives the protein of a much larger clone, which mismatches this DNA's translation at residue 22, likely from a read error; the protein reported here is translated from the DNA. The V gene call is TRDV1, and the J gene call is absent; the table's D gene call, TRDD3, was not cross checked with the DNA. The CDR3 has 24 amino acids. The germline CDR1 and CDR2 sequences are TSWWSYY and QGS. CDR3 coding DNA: TGTGCTCTTGGGGTCACCCATTCCTACGGGGGTACTGGGGGACGAGGTTCATACACCGATAAACCCATCTTT. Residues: CALGVTHSYGGTGGRGSYTDKPIF.

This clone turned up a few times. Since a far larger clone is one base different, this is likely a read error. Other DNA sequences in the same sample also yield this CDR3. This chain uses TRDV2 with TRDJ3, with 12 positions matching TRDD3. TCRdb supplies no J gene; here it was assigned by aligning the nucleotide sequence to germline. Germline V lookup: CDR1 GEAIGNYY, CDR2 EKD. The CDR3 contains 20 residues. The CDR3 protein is CACDTYPGGYANWDTRQMFF. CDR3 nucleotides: TGCGCCTGTGACACCTATCCTGGGGGATACGCAAACTGGGACACCCGACAGATGTTTTTC.

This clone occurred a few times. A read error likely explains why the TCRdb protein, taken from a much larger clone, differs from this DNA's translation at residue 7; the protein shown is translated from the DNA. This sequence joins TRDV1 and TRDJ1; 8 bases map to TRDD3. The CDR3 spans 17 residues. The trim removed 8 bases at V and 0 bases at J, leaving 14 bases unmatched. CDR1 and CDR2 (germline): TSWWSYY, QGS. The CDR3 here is CALKKGGWGKYTDKLIF. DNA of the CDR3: TGTGCTCTTAAGAAAGGTGGCTGGGGGAAGTACACCGATAAACTCATCTTT.

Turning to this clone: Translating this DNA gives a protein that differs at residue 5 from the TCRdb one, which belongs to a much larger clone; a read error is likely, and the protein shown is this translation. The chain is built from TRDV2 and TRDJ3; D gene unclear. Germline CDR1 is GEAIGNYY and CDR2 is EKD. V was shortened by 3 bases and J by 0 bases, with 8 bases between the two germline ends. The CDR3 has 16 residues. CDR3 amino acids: CACDSLLSWDTRQMFF. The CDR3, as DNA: TGTGCCTGTGACTCCTTACTCTCCTGGGACACCCGACAGATGTTTTTC.

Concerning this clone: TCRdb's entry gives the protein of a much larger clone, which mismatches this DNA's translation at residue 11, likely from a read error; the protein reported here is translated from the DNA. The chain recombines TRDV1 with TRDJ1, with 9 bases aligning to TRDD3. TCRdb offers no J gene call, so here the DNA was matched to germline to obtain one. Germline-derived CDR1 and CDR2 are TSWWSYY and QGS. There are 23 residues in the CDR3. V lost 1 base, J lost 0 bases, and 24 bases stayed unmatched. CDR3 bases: TGTGCTCTTGGGGAACCCTTCCGAACCCTCCCCCCTTTACTGGGGGAGTACACCGATAAACTCATCTTT. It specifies CALGEPFRTLPPLLGEYTDKLIF.

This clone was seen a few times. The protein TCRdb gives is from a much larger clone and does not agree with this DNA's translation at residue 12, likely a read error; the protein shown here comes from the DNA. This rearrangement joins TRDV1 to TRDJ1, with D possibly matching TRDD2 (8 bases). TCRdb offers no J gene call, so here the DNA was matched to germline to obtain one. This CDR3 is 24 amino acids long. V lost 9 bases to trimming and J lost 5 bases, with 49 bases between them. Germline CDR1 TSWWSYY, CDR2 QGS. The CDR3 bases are TGTGCTCTCCGAACAGGTCCTGAAGGCCTTCCTATGACCTCCCAGTACTGGGGACCTGATAAACTCATCTTT. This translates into CALRTGPEGLPMTSQYWGPDKLIF.

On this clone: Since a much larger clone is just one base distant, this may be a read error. DNA for the CDR3: TGTGCTCTTGGGGACCTCTTCCTACTGGGGGATAACGGGGTGGATAAACTTATCTTT. Translated: CALGDLFLLGDNGVDKLIF. The J segment was not called; the V segment is TRDV1; the DNA was not compared with TRDD3, the D call given in the table. This CDR3 region has 19 residues. Germline V gives CDR1 TSWWSYY, CDR2 QGS.

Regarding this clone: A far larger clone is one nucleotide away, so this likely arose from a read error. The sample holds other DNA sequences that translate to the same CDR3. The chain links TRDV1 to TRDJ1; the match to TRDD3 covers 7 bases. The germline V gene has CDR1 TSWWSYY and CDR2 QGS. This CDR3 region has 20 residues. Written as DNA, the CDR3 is TGTGCCCTCCTCCTCGCGCGTCTTAGGGATACTTTACCTAACACCGATAAACTCATCTTT. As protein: CALLLARLRDTLPNTDKLIF.

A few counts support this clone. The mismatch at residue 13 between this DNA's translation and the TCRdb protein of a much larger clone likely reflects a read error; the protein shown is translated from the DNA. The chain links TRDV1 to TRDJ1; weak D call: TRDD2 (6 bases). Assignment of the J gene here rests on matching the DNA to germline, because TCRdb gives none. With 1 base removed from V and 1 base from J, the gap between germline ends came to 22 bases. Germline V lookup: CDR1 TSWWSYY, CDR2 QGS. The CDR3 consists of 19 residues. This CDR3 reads CALGEHYPTRDSCTDKLIF. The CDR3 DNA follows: TGTGCTCTTGGGGAACATTATCCTACTCGTGACTCCTGCACCGATAAACTCATCTTT.

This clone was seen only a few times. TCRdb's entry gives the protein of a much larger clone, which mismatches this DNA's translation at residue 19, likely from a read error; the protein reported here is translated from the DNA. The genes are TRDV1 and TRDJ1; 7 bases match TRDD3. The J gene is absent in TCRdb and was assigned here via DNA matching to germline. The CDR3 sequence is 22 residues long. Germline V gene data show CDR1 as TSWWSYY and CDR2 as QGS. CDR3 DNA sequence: TGTGCTCTTGGGGAAATGTGGCCTGGTGTACTGGGGATAGTTTTCTACACCGATGAACTCATCTTT. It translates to CALGEMWPGVLGIVFYTDELIF.

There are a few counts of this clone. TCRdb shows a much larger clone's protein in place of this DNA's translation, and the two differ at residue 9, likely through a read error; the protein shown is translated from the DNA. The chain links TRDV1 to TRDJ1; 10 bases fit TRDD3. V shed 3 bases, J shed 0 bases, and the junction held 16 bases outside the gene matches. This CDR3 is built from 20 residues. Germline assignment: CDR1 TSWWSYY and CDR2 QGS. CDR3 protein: CALGDLSLPCTGGYTDKLIF. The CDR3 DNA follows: TGTGCTCTTGGGGACCTGAGTCTGCCGTGTACTGGGGGATACACCGATAAACTCATCTTT.

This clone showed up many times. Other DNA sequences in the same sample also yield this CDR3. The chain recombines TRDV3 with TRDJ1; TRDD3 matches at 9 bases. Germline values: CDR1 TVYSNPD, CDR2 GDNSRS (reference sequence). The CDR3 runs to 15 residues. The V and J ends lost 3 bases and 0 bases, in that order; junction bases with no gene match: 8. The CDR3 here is CAFLGDNDYTDKLIF. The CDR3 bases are TGTGCCTTCTTGGGGGATAATGATTACACCGATAAACTCATCTTT. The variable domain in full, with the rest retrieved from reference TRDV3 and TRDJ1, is CDKVTQSSPDQTVASGSEVVLLCTYDTVYSNPDLFWYRIRPDYSFQFVFYGDNSRSEGADFTQGRFSVKHILTQKAFHLVISPVRTEDSATYYCAFLGDNDYTDKLIFGKGTRVTVEP.

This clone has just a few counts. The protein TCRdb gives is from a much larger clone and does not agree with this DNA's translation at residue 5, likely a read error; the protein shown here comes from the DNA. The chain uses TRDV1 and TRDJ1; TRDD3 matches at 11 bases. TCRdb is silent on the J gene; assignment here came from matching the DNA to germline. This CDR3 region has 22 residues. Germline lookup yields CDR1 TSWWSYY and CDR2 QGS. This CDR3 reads CALGKLRPILGDTRTNTDKLIF. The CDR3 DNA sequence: TGTGCTCTTGGGAAACTAAGACCCATTCTGGGGGATACCCGTACTAACACCGATAAACTCATCTTT.

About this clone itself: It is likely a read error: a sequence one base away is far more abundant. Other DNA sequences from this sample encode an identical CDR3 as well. Here the CDR3 DNA reads TGTGCCTGCGTCTCTCTGCGGTCAGCAGTCCTGGGGACCGATAAACTCATCTTT. Encoded protein: CACVSLRSAVLGTDKLIF. This chain connects TRDV2 to TRDJ1; tentatively, D is TRDD3 (6 bases). TCRdb supplies no J gene; here it was assigned by aligning the nucleotide sequence to germline. The CDR3 is 18 residues long. Germline V gives CDR1 GEAIGNYY, CDR2 EKD. V lost 7 bases, J lost 2 bases, and 28 bases lay in between.

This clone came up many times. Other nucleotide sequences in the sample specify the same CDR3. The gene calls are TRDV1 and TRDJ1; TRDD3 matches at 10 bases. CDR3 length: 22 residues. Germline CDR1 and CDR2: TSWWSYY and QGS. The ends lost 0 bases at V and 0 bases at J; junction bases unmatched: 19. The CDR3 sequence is CALGELVHYWGISYAYTDKLIF. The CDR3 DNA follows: TGTGCTCTTGGGGAACTAGTTCATTACTGGGGGATTTCATACGCGTACACCGATAAACTCATCTTT.

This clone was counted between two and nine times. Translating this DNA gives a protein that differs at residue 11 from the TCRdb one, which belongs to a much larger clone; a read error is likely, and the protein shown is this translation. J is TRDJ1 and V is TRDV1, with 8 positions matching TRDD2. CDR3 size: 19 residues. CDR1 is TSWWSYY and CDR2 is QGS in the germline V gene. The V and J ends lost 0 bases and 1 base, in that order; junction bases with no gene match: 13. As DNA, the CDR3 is TGTGCTCTTGGGGAACTTCATCTTCCTACGGAGGGTTCCACCGATAAACTCATCTTT. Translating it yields CALGELHLPTEGSTDKLIF.

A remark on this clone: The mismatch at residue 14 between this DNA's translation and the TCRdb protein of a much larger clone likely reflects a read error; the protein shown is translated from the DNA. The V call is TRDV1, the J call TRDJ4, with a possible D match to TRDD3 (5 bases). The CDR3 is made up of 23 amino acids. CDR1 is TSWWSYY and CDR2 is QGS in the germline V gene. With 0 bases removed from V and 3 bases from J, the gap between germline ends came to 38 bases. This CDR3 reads CALGELISSPIYEVWDLTGPLIF. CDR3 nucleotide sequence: TGTGCTCTTGGGGAACTAATTAGTAGCCCAATATACGAAGTCTGGGATTTGACGGGACCCCTGATCTTT.